The clone carrying this T cell receptor beta chain was found a few times. No antigen is known for it. The data were obtained in a study of blood T cells in healthy people across ages. Study-wide findings and caveats: Diversity was higher, and naive CD4+ cells more numerous, in long-lived donors than in aged donors.

Alongside a J-beta primer mix, a sample-barcoded 5' primer served in a second PCR lasting roughly 6 to 11 cycles. A template-switch adaptor that had 12 random nucleotides put a tag on each cDNA molecule. TCRdb reprocessed the 5' RACE reads via MiXCR and lists one record per CDR3 protein. Among approximately 1.5 million distinct CDR3 sequences listed, approximately 32% were seen once. The CDR3 totals 15 residues. Looked up from germline, CDR1 is SGHDN and CDR2 is FVKESK. Extraction yielded at least 5.5 micrograms of total RNA per sample. The sequenced sample was blood. The chain has TRBV14 and TRBJ2-4; perhaps TRBD2 as D (5 bases). The J call is uncertain, as TRBJ2-7 better fits the DNA end. This receptor was taken from a woman aged 25-40 years in good health. The CDR3 DNA reads as TGTGCCAGCAGCCATACCGGGGTACCCGCCTACGAGCAGTACTTC. Translation: CASSHTGVPAYEQYF.